The TCR beta chain under discussion was sequenced for a study of hypomethylating agent response in myelodysplastic syndrome. Study context: Hypomethylating treatment was azacitidine in most of the 11, decitabine in 3 of 11. Donors were myelodysplastic syndrome patients: 2 female, roughly 9 male. Broader study findings: Whether shared GLIPH2 clusters recognize novel MDS antigens was not confirmed.

This clone was counted once. No antigen is known for it. Trimming shortened V by 0 bases and J by 6 bases, and 3 bases separated the two germline ends. CDR3 length equals 12 residues. The germline V gene encodes CDR1 SGDLS and CDR2 YYNGEE. Methods used by the authors: Of some 170,000 unique clonotypes, around 1.7% were previously reported viral-epitope-specific in VDJdb. Sequencing was performed with immunoSEQ multiplex PCR; in TCRdb, only in-frame clones are kept and a portion is missing. V, J and clone size reflect that table, while D and trimming were determined from the DNA. The table records several thousand clones, about four fifths of them present only once.

The receptor's source is a human donor with myelodysplastic syndrome. The chain employs TRBV9 and TRBJ2-2; D unresolved. The sample consisted of bone marrow, taken before or after starting hypomethylating agent treatment for myelodysplastic syndrome (not recorded which). The CDR3 DNA reads as TGTGCCAGCAGCGTAGGGTCCGGGGAGCTGTTTTTT. This translates into CASSVGSGELFF.